This TCR beta chain originates from a study of T cell changes during pregnancy in multiple sclerosis (dated by TCRdb to the late 2010s). Notes on the research overall: Changes in the T cell repertoire over the course of pregnancy were examined in this study in women with multiple sclerosis.

Preparation of the library involved the immunoSEQ multiplex PCR assay. TCRdb obtained this table from immuneACCESS and retained in-frame rearrangements with V and J assigned. These tables miss some clones; where compared with another copy, unresolved V genes account for less than half of the shortfall, and the remainder is unexplained. Present in this sample are tens of thousands of clones, roughly 92% of which were seen just once. Of the sample, 0.8% to 1% falls within the top ten clones. V is pruned by 5 bases and J by 0 bases, leaving 4 bases of the junction without a gene match. The CDR3 numbers 14 residues from cysteine through phenylalanine. Only the CDR3 part of the read is kept: 42 bases, read in frame from the first base. The germline V gene supplies CDR1 SGHVS and CDR2 FQNEAQ. In regard to this clone: No cognate antigen has been identified for it. Within one base of it there is no much larger clone, and no base qualities were kept.

The TCR was taken from a female donor with multiple sclerosis, enrolled in a pregnancy study. The sample in question was peripheral blood, obtained after pregnancy. The chain is made from TRBV7-8 and TRBJ2-7; 7 nucleotides in the junction match TRBD1. The nucleotide sequence is TGTGCCAGCAGCACCTACAGGGGCTCCTACGAGCAGTACTTC. Translated, this gives CASSTYRGSYEQYF.